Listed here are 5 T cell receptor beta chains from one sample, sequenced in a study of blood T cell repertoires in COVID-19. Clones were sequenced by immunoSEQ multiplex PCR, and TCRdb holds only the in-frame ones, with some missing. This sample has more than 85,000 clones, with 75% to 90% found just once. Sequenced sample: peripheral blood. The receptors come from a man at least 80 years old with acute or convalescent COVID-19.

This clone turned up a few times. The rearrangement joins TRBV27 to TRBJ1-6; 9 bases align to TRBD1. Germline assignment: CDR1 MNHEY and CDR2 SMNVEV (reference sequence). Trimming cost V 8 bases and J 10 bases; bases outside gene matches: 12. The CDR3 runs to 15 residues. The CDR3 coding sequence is TGTGCCAGCGGACCAGGACAGGGGCTAGGATCACCCCTCCACTTT. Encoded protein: CASGPGQGLGSPLHF.

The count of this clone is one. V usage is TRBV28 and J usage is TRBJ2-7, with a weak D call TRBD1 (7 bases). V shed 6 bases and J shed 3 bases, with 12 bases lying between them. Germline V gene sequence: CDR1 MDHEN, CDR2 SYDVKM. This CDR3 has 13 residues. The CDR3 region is CASRRDSRYEQYF. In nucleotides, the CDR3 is TGTGCCAGCAGGCGGGACAGCCGCTACGAGCAGTACTTC.

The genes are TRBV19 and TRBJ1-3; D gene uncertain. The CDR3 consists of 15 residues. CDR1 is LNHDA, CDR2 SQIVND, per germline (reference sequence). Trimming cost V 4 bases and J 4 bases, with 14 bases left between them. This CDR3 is CASSRRTVGGNTIYF. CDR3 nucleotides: TGTGCCAGTAGTAGGAGGACGGTGGGCGGAAACACCATATATTTT.

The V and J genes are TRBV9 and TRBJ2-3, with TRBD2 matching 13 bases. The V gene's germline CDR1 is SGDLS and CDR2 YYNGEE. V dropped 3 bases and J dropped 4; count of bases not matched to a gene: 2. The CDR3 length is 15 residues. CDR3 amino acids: CASSATSGRADTQYF. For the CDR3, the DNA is TGTGCCAGCAGCGCCACTAGCGGGAGGGCAGATACGCAGTATTTT.

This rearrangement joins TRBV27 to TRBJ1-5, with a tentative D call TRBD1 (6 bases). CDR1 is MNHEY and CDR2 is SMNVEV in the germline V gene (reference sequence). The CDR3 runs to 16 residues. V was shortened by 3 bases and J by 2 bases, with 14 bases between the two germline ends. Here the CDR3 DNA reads TGTGCCAGCAGTTTCTTTGGGGGCTCGGGCAATCAGCCCCAGCATTTT. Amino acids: CASSFFGGSGNQPQHF.